The rows below give T cell receptor beta chains drawn from one sample of a study of monozygotic twins with inflammatory bowel disease. Each CDR3 protein gets one entry in TCRdb, which reprocessed the 5' RACE reads and gives no DNA. The repertoire table contains just over 300,000 distinct CDR3 sequences. Sequencing was done on a sample of blood. The receptors were sampled from a human donor with ulcerative colitis or Crohn's disease, or a healthy co-twin of an affected twin (not recorded which). Both conserved end residues are part of each CDR3. Fields, in order: J gene, V gene, CDR3 protein.

TRBJ1-2 | TRBV29-1 | CSVDAPGTGDYGYTF
TRBJ2-3 | TRBV6-1 | CATRRGQASTTDTQYF
TRBJ1-5 | TRBV20-1 | CSAREGGRGNQPQHF
TRBJ2-3 | TRBV6-1 | CASSVLSTDTQYF
TRBJ2-7 | TRBV9 | CASSVVDSYEQYF
TRBJ2-7 | TRBV4-3 | CASSQDGGVYYEQYF
TRBJ2-7 | TRBV12-3/TRBV12-4 | CASSSLTAYEQYF
TRBJ1-5 | TRBV12-3/TRBV12-4 | CASSRSKGGDVSNQPQHF
TRBJ2-1 | TRBV11-2 | CASSLDFIYEQFF
TRBJ2-3 | TRBV12-3/TRBV12-4 | CASSPSKSVADTQYF
TRBJ1-4 | TRBV6-5 | CASSYRSRGVEKLFF
TRBJ2-3 | TRBV29-1 | CSVVPGDTQYF
TRBJ2-3 | TRBV18 | CASSPASTTDTQYF
TRBJ2-4 | TRBV5-1 | CASRDRGSALAKNIQYF
TRBJ2-7 | TRBV7-9 | CASSQTGPSYEQYF
TRBJ2-5 | TRBV12-3/TRBV12-4 | CASRWGARETQYF
TRBJ2-2 | TRBV11-2 | CASSRPPLWTRDRLNTGELFF
TRBJ2-6 | TRBV25-1 | CASKGARGTGANVLTF
TRBJ2-1 | TRBV7-9 | CASSPGGSLGDEQFF
TRBJ2-3 | TRBV12-3/TRBV12-4 | CASTRTGARTDTQYF
TRBJ1-5 | TRBV18 | CASSLHDRVQPQHF
TRBJ1-5 | TRBV12-3/TRBV12-4 | CASSLVQGRNQPQHF
TRBJ2-3 | TRBV25-1 | CASRTGGGGGTQYF
TRBJ2-7 | TRBV7-2 | CASSLETGPHEQYF
TRBJ2-1 | TRBV4-2 | CASSQVTSGRGASEQFF
TRBJ2-1 | TRBV30 | CAWKLAGGSYNEQFF
TRBJ2-4 | TRBV6-6 | CASSGQVAKNIQYF
TRBJ2-7 | TRBV5-1 | CASSLGPAGNYEQYF
TRBJ1-5 | TRBV20-1 | CSARDAGGGNQPQHF
TRBJ2-5 | TRBV6-5 | CASSYSAFEGTQYF
TRBJ1-1 | TRBV29-1 | CSVRGLGTEAFF
TRBJ2-7 | TRBV20-1 | CSANPTGEQYF
TRBJ2-7 | TRBV4-3 | CASRYGGTIYEQYF
TRBJ2-3 | TRBV5-1 | CASSLGTGVNTQYF
TRBJ1-4 | TRBV19 | CASSISGTDNEKLFF
TRBJ2-5 | TRBV4-3 | CASSPGTSGAETQYF
TRBJ2-5 | TRBV4-3 | CASSPYPGQEGTQYF
TRBJ2-7 | TRBV29-1 | CSAIPHTTTSYEQYF
TRBJ2-7 | TRBV4-3 | CASSHGLASSYEQYF
TRBJ1-2 | TRBV7-2 | CASSLNRGHSYGYTF
TRBJ2-1 | TRBV6-1 | CASRSRVDEQFF
TRBJ1-3 | TRBV5-1 | CASSRGQNSGNTIYF
TRBJ2-7 | TRBV12-3/TRBV12-4 | CASSAAAGTGTYEQYF
TRBJ2-1 | TRBV19 | CASSIDWAGGLNEQFF
TRBJ2-5 | TRBV11-2 | CASSLSGFRRETQYF
TRBJ1-1 | TRBV7-2 | CASSLMGWGEAFF
TRBJ1-3 | TRBV18 | CASSPGQDRNTIYF
TRBJ1-2 | TRBV5-1 | CASSPDSIYGYTF
TRBJ2-2 | TRBV15 | CATSNAPQGLFTGELFF
TRBJ1-5 | TRBV12-3/TRBV12-4 | CASSKTGFAQPQHF
TRBJ2-1 | TRBV27 | CASSYGRAANEQFF
TRBJ2-5 | TRBV3-1 | CASSLGLAGQTTQYF
TRBJ1-5 | TRBV7-2 | CASSLEAYQPQHF
TRBJ2-7 | TRBV27 | CASSLIGELPAYEQYF